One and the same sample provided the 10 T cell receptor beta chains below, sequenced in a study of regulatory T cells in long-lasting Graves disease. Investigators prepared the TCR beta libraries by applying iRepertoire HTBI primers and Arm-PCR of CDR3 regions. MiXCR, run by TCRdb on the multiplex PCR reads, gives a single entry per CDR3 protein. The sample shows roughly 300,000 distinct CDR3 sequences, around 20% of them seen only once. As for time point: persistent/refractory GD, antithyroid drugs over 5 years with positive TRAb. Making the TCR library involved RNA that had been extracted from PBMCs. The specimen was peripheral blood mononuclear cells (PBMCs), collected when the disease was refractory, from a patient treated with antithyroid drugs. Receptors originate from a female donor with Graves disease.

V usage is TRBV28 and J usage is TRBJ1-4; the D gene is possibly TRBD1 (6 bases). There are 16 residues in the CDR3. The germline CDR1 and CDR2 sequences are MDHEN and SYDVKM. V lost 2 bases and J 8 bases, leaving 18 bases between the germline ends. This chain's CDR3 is CASSLGGQGRQEKLFF. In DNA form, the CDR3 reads TGTGCCAGCAGTTTAGGGGGGCAGGGCCGTCAGGAAAAACTGTTTTTT.

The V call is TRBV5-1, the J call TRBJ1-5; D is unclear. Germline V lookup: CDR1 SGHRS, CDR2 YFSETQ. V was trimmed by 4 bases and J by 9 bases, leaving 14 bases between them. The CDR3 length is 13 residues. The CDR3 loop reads CASSTDGFGPQHF. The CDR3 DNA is TGCGCCAGCAGCACCGACGGCTTTGGGCCCCAGCATTTT.

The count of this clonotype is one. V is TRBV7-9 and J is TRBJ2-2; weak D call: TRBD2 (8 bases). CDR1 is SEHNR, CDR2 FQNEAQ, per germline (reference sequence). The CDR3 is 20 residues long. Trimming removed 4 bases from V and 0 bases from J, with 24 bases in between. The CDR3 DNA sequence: TGTGCCAGCAGCTCTAGCTGGAGGCAGGGGGGACTAGCGAACACCGGGGAGCTGTTTTTT. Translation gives CASSSSWRQGGLANTGELFF.

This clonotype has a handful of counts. The CDR3 loop reads CASSQTPVGTEAFF. The CDR3 coding sequence is TGTGCCAGCTCACAGACCCCAGTGGGCACTGAAGCTTTCTTT. V usage is TRBV18 and J usage is TRBJ1-1; D call uncertain. V shed 4 bases and J shed 4 bases, with 13 bases lying between them. Germline-derived CDR1 and CDR2 are KGHSH and LQKENI. The CDR3 spans 14 residues.

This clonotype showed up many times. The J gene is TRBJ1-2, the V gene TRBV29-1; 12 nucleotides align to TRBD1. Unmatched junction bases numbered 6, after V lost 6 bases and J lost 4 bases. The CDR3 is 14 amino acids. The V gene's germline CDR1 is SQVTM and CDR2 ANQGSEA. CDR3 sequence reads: CSVAGTGGPYGYTF. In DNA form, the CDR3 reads TGCAGCGTCGCCGGGACAGGGGGCCCCTATGGCTACACCTTC.

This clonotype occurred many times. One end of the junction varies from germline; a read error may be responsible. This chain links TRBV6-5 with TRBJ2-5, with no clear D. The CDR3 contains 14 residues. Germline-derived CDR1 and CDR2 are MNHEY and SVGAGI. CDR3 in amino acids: CTSSYSMGSETQYF. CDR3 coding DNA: TGTACCAGCAGTTACTCGATGGGGTCAGAGACCCAGTACTTC.

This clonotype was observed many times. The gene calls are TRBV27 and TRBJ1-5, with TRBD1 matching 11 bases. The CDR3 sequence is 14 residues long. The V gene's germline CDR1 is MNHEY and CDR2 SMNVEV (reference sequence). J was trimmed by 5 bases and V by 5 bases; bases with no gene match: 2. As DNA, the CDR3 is TGTGCCAGCAGTGCGGGACAGGGGGATCAGCCCCAGCATTTT. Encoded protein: CASSAGQGDQPQHF.

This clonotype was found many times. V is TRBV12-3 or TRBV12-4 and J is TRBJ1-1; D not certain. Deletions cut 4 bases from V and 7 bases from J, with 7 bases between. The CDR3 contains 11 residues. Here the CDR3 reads CASSSYNEAFF. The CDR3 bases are TGTGCCAGCAGTTCCTACAATGAAGCTTTCTTT.

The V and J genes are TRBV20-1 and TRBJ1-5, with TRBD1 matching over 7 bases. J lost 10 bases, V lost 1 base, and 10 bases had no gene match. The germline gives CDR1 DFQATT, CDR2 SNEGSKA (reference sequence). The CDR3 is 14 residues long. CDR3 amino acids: CSARGQGGVQPQHF. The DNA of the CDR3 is TGCAGTGCTAGAGGGCAGGGGGGGGTGCAACCCCAGCATTTT.

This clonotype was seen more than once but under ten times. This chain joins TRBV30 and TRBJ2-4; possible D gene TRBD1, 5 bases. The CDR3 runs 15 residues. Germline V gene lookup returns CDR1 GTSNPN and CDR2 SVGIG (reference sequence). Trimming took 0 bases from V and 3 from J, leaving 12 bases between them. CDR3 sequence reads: CAWSVTRVGKNIQYF. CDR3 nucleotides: TGTGCCTGGAGTGTAACCAGGGTTGGCAAAAACATTCAGTACTTC.